This T cell receptor beta chain stems from a study of shared clonotypes between healthy human individuals. Regarding this clone: Other DNA variants within this sample encode the same CDR3.

The assay was immunoSEQ multiplex PCR, and TCRdb's table has in-frame clones only and misses some. The data show 1.5 million to 2.5 million clones, approximately 94% seen once. As defined, naive CD8 cells were CD45RO-negative and positively selected for CCR7, with terminally differentiated effector memory CD45RA+ cells excluded. Trimming shortened V by 0 bases and J by 6 bases, and 3 bases separated the two germline ends. The length of the CDR3 is 12 residues. Germline V gives CDR1 SGHVS, CDR2 FNYEAQ. The J gene is TRBJ2-1, the V gene TRBV7-6; D remains ambiguous. The sequenced sample consisted of naive CD8+ T cells sorted from blood. The receptor was isolated from a man younger than 30 in good health. In nucleotides, the CDR3 is TGTGCCAGCAGCTTAGCCAGCAATGAGCAGTTCTTC. Residues: CASSLASNEQFF.